The 26 T cell receptor beta chains given below trace back to one sample, sequenced in a study of T cell responses to AZD1222 COVID-19 vaccine. TCRdb's copy holds only in-frame clones and misses some; the assay was immunoSEQ multiplex PCR. The sample carries fewer than 120,000 clones, roughly 90% recorded once. Here the sequenced sample was peripheral blood, taken on day 0 of AZD1222 vaccination. These receptors originate from an adult in good health.

Turning to this clone: Other DNA sequences within the sample encode an identical CDR3. This rearrangement joins TRBV4-1 to TRBJ1-5; no reliable D call. The V and J ends lost 1 base and 4 bases respectively, with 5 bases between them. This CDR3 region has 13 residues. In germline, CDR1 is MGHRA, CDR2 YSYEKL. CDR3 loop: CASSQAPNQPQHF. The CDR3 DNA sequence: TGCGCCAGCAGCCAAGCGCCAAATCAGCCCCAGCATTTT.

CDR3 sequence (DNA): TGTGCCAGCAGCTTGGTACAGGGGGCCTACAATGAGCAGTTCTTC. Its translation: CASSLVQGAYNEQFF. The chain has TRBV5-6 and TRBJ2-1, with 8 bases matching TRBD1. The germline gives CDR1 SGHDT, CDR2 YYEEEE. The V gene end was trimmed by 0 bases and the J gene end by 2 bases; junction bases not matched to a gene: 1. This CDR3 comprises 15 residues.

The chain carries TRBV28 and TRBJ2-7; 9 positions match TRBD1. CDR1 and CDR2 (germline): MDHEN, SYDVKM. Losses at the gene ends were 8 bases for V and 6 bases for J; bases not matched to a gene: 14. The CDR3 runs to 15 residues. This chain's CDR3 is CASSTGWDRVFEQYF. DNA of the CDR3: TGTGCCAGCTCGACGGGGTGGGACAGGGTCTTCGAGCAGTACTTC.

CDR3 residues: CASSYSTPGTEAFF. The CDR3 coding sequence is TGTGCCAGCAGTTACTCTACCCCCGGGACTGAAGCTTTCTTT. This rearrangement joins TRBV6-5 to TRBJ1-1; D remains unclear. Per germline, CDR1 MNHEY and CDR2 SVGAGI. V shed 0 bases and J shed 5 bases, with 10 bases lying between them. The CDR3 is 14 amino acids.

The genes are TRBV30 and TRBJ1-2; 7 positions agree with TRBD1. Trimming cost V 0 bases and J 9 bases; bases outside gene matches: 13. The length of the CDR3 is 15 residues. Germline V gives CDR1 GTSNPN, CDR2 SVGIG (reference sequence). Here the CDR3 DNA reads TGTGCCTGGAGTGTACAGGGACAGAGGTATGGAAGCTACACCTTC. It specifies CAWSVQGQRYGSYTF.

The chain couples TRBV28 to TRBJ1-5; perhaps TRBD1 as D (6 bases). Germline V lookup: CDR1 MDHEN, CDR2 SYDVKM. The CDR3 has 14 residues. With 3 bases removed from V and 4 bases from J, the gap between germline ends came to 10 bases. The CDR3 bases are TGTGCCAGCAGTTTTGGGCAGGGGAATCAGCCCCAGCATTTT. Its translation: CASSFGQGNQPQHF.

The chain couples TRBV27 to TRBJ1-6, with 9 nucleotides matching TRBD1. The V segment lost 2 bases and the J segment 7 bases; nucleotides outside the gene matches: 15. The germline CDR1 and CDR2 sequences are MNHEY and SMNVEV (reference sequence). There are 19 residues in the CDR3. The CDR3 region is CASSLGWGQGAVRNSPLHF. The CDR3 nucleotides are TGTGCCAGCAGTTTAGGGTGGGGACAGGGTGCGGTGCGGAATTCACCCCTCCACTTT.

The chain is built from TRBV4-1 and TRBJ2-7; TRBD1 might be the D (5 bases). Trimming cost V 1 base and J 2 bases, with 9 bases left between them. The CDR3 sequence is 14 residues long. The V gene's germline CDR1 is MGHRA and CDR2 YSYEKL. The CDR3 is CASSQGSGPYEQYF. The CDR3 DNA sequence: TGCGCCAGCAGCCAAGGGTCAGGGCCCTACGAGCAGTACTTC.

V and J are TRBV7-2 and TRBJ2-1; the match to TRBD1 covers 9 bases. The germline CDR1 and CDR2 sequences are SGHTA and FQGNSA. CDR3 length: 15 residues. With 1 base clipped from V and 6 bases from J, the junction kept 4 bases outside the gene matches. In DNA, the CDR3 is TGTGCCAGCAGCTTAGGACAGGGGGTTTTCAATGAGCAGTTCTTC. Its translation: CASSLGQGVFNEQFF.

The CDR3 DNA is TGCGCCAGCAGTGAATCGAGAAATGAGCAGTTCTTC. Amino acids: CASSESRNEQFF. V and J are TRBV10-1 and TRBJ2-1; D not resolved. Trimming cost V 3 bases and J 7 bases, with 7 bases left between them. The CDR3 extends over 12 amino acids. Germline assignment: CDR1 WNHNN and CDR2 SYGVQD (reference sequence).

This clone was seen repeatedly, ten times or more. V is TRBV28 and J is TRBJ1-6, with 10 bases lining up with TRBD1. Germline CDR1 reads MDHEN; CDR2 reads SYDVKM. CDR3 length equals 15 residues. V lost 4 bases and J lost 5; bases outside the gene matches: 2. This CDR3 reads CASSSGTGDNSPLHF. CDR3 nucleotide sequence: TGTGCCAGCAGTTCCGGGACAGGGGATAATTCACCCCTCCACTTT.

The V call is TRBV28, the J call TRBJ1-5, with unresolved D. V gave up 10 bases and J gave up 3 bases, with 13 bases separating them. In germline, CDR1 is MDHEN, CDR2 SYDVKM. This CDR3 contains 13 residues. The CDR3 DNA follows: TGTGCCATAATGCAAGGATACAATCAGCCCCAGCATTTT. Amino acids: CAIMQGYNQPQHF.

The rearrangement links TRBV4-1 to TRBJ1-2; D call uncertain. There are 14 residues in the CDR3. Trimming took 0 bases from V and 6 from J, leaving 11 bases between them. Looked up from germline, CDR1 is MGHRA and CDR2 is YSYEKL. This chain's CDR3 is CASSQDYGSDGYTF. The CDR3 nucleotides are TGCGCCAGCAGCCAAGATTACGGATCTGATGGCTACACCTTC.

This clone was detected once. The rearrangement uses TRBV30 and TRBJ1-3; no clear D. The CDR3 totals 15 residues. Germline CDR1 reads GTSNPN; CDR2 reads SVGIG (reference sequence). Trimming cost V 0 bases and J 7 bases, with 16 bases left between them. In DNA, the CDR3 is TGTGCCTGGAGTGTAGTGACAACGGTTGGCAACACCATATATTTT. Its protein is CAWSVVTTVGNTIYF.

The rearrangement uses TRBV3-1 (or the pseudogene TRBV3-2) and TRBJ2-7; the D gene could be TRBD1 or TRBD2 (5 bases each). The CDR3 covers 15 residues. The V gene lost 0 bases and the J gene lost 3 bases, with 12 bases spanning the gap. Germline V gives CDR1 LGHDT, CDR2 YNNKEL (reference sequence). CDR3 in DNA: TGTGCCAGCAGCCAAGATGTCGGGGCTGGCTACGAGCAGTACTTC. As protein: CASSQDVGAGYEQYF.

The chain combines TRBV25-1 with TRBJ1-2; TRBD1 agrees at 9 bases. V gave up 5 bases and J gave up 0 bases; unmatched junction bases: 7. This CDR3 spans 16 amino acids. Looked up from germline, CDR1 is MGHDK and CDR2 is SYGVNS. The CDR3 region is CASSQGQGTTNYGYTF. The CDR3 region has the DNA TGTGCCAGCAGTCAGGGACAGGGAACCACTAACTATGGCTACACCTTC.

The CDR3 DNA sequence: TGCGCCAGCAGTCCATCGCGAGTTGGACCGAACACCGGGGAGCTGTTTTTT. Residues: CASSPSRVGPNTGELFF. V and J are TRBV23-1 and TRBJ2-2; D not certain. TRBV23-1 has ORF status, its function being uncertain. This CDR3 spans 17 amino acids. Trimming cost V 4 bases and J 0 bases, with 15 bases left between them.

J is TRBJ2-4 and V is TRBV5-6; 12 bases agree with TRBD2. Germline CDR1 SGHDT, CDR2 YYEEEE. The CDR3 spans 17 residues. V shed 0 bases and J 2 bases; nucleotides not matched to a gene: 3. The CDR3 DNA is TGTGCCAGCAGCTTGGGGCTAGCGGGGGGGCCCAAAAACATTCAGTACTTC. It encodes CASSLGLAGGPKNIQYF.

CDR3 sequence: CASSLGPNTGELFF. CDR3 coding DNA: TGCGCCAGCAGCTTGGGTCCAAACACCGGGGAGCTGTTTTTT. This sequence joins TRBV5-1 and TRBJ2-2; no reliable D call. V was shortened by 0 bases and J by 2 bases, with 5 bases between the two germline ends. The CDR3 is made up of 14 amino acids. Per germline, CDR1 SGHRS and CDR2 YFSETQ.

The chain carries TRBV5-5 and TRBJ1-2; D is undetermined. Per germline, CDR1 SGHKS and CDR2 YYEKEE (reference sequence). Trimming removed 1 base at V and 10 bases at J, with 11 bases between. The CDR3 has 12 residues. Here the CDR3 reads CASSLWLALYTF. CDR3 DNA: TGTGCCAGCAGCTTGTGGCTCGCCCTCTACACCTTC. The full variable domain, rest sourced from reference TRBV5-5 and TRBJ1-2, is DAGVTQSPTHLIKTRGQQVTLRCSPISGHKSVSWYQQVLGQGPQFIFQYYEKEERGRGNFPDRFSARQFPNYSSELNVNALLLGDSALYLCASSLWLALYTFGSGTRLTVV.

The chain is built from TRBV5-1 and TRBJ1-4, with 7 bases matching TRBD1. Germline CDR1 reads SGHRS; CDR2 reads YFSETQ. The CDR3 runs to 14 residues. J gave up 8 bases and V 0 bases, and 4 bases lay outside the gene matches. In DNA, the CDR3 is TGCGCCAGCAGCTTGGCGACAGGGAACGAAAAACTGTTTTTT. This translates into CASSLATGNEKLFF.

The chain links TRBV13 to TRBJ1-6, with D unclear. Germline V CDR1 and CDR2: PRHDT, FYEKMQ (reference sequence). The CDR3 runs to 14 residues. The germline V and J ends were trimmed by 1 base and 0 bases, with 1 base remaining between them. The CDR3 protein is CASSLASYNSPLHF. Here the CDR3 DNA reads TGTGCCAGCAGCTTAGCCTCCTATAATTCACCCCTCCACTTT.

The chain couples TRBV28 to TRBJ1-1; the match to TRBD1 covers 12 bases. Germline values: CDR1 MDHEN, CDR2 SYDVKM. Unmatched junction bases numbered 7, after V lost 5 bases and J lost 6 bases. This CDR3 comprises 15 residues. The CDR3 DNA is TGTGCCAGCAGTAACCGGGACAGGGGGCTCTCTGAAGCTTTCTTT. As protein: CASSNRDRGLSEAFF.

This chain uses TRBV4-1 with TRBJ2-5; TRBD2 aligns across 9 bases. V lost 0 bases, J lost 3 bases, and 8 bases stayed unmatched. This CDR3 is built from 17 residues. Germline V lookup: CDR1 MGHRA, CDR2 YSYEKL. CDR3 in DNA: TGCGCCAGCAGCCAAGATCTGGCTAGCGGGGTCAAAGAGACCCAGTACTTC. The encoded protein is CASSQDLASGVKETQYF.

V usage is TRBV19 and J usage is TRBJ1-1; D is possibly TRBD1 (5 bases). V was clipped by 2 bases and J by 8 bases, with 12 bases between them. Germline loops: CDR1 LNHDA, CDR2 SQIVND (reference sequence). The CDR3 extends over 13 amino acids. DNA of the CDR3: TGTGCCAGTAGTATAACCGGGGCGTCAGAAGCTTTCTTT. Protein sequence: CASSITGASEAFF.

V usage is TRBV4-1 and J usage is TRBJ2-2; TRBD2 matches at 11 bases. Germline CDR1 is MGHRA and CDR2 is YSYEKL. V lost 1 base to trimming and J lost 7 bases; unmatched junction nucleotides: 2. The CDR3 consists of 15 residues. The CDR3 DNA sequence: TGCGCCAGCAGCCAAGGACTAGCGGGGATCGGGGAGCTGTTTTTT. This encodes CASSQGLAGIGELFF.